This is a list of T cell receptor beta chains from one sample in a study of molecular identifiers for immune sequencing clone quantification. TCRdb independently ran MiXCR on the PCR reads; one entry per CDR3 protein. Here the sample spans hundreds of thousands of distinct CDR3 sequences, about 25% being singletons. What was sequenced was naive CD8+ T cells from blood, with Jurkat cell RNA spiked in. Receptor source: a human donor in good health. Some libraries in this study had Jurkat cell RNA spiked in. The CDR3 runs from the conserved cysteine through the conserved F or W. A D gene is named only where the DNA matches it firmly. Part of the rows lack a size; the others show once, few, many or a class for expanded clones.

J gene: TRBJ1-5; clone size: many; D gene: .; V gene: TRBV15; CDR3 DNA: TGTGCCACCAGCAGAGATCTGGGTACAGGACGTCAGCCCCAGCATTTT; CDR3 protein: CATSRDLGTGRQPQHF
J gene: TRBJ2-3; clone size: few; D gene: TRBD2; V gene: TRBV4-3; CDR3 DNA: TGCGCCAGCAGCCAAGATGAGCGGGGGGTCACAGATACGCAGTATTTT; CDR3 protein: CASSQDERGVTDTQYF
J gene: TRBJ1-2; clone size: .; D gene: .; V gene: TRBV6-6; CDR3 DNA: TGTGCCAGCACATCGGAAAACCTTGGCTACACCTTC; CDR3 protein: CASTSENLGYTF
J gene: TRBJ2-1; clone size: .; D gene: TRBD1; V gene: TRBV5-6; CDR3 DNA: TGTGCCAGCAGCTCCGGGACAGTACGCTCCTACAATGAGCAGTTCTTC; CDR3 protein: CASSSGTVRSYNEQFF
J gene: TRBJ2-1; clone size: many; D gene: TRBD2; V gene: TRBV2; CDR3 DNA: TGTGCCAGGAGGACTAGCGGGAGGGATTACAATGAGCAGTTCTTC; CDR3 protein: CARRTSGRDYNEQFF
J gene: TRBJ2-7; clone size: .; D gene: TRBD1; V gene: TRBV28; CDR3 DNA: TGTGCCAGCAGTCCTCAGACAGGGTCCTGGACCTACGAGCAGTACTTC; CDR3 protein: CASSPQTGSWTYEQYF
J gene: TRBJ2-7; clone size: many; D gene: .; V gene: TRBV12-5; CDR3 DNA: TGTGCTAGTGGATTCGGGGGTGGCGACGAGCAGTACTTC; CDR3 protein: CASGFGGGDEQYF
J gene: TRBJ2-1; clone size: once; D gene: .; V gene: TRBV6-2/TRBV6-3; CDR3 DNA: TGTGCCACCGGCTATGAGCAGTTCTTC; CDR3 protein: CATGYEQFF
J gene: TRBJ2-7; clone size: few; D gene: TRBD1; V gene: TRBV6-4; CDR3 DNA: TGTGCCAGCAGTGACTTTTCGGACAGGGTCCCCTACGAGCAGTACTTC; CDR3 protein: CASSDFSDRVPYEQYF
J gene: TRBJ2-4; clone size: .; D gene: TRBD2; V gene: TRBV5-6; CDR3 DNA: TGTGCCAGCAGCTTGTCGTTGCGGCGGGGGGGCCTCGTAGCCAAAAACATTCAGTACTTC; CDR3 protein: CASSLSLRRGGLVAKNIQYF
J gene: TRBJ2-7; clone size: many; D gene: .; V gene: TRBV5-1; CDR3 DNA: TGCGCCAGCAGCTTGGACAGGGACTACGAGCAGTACTTC; CDR3 protein: CASSLDRDYEQYF
J gene: TRBJ2-1; clone size: few; D gene: .; V gene: TRBV9; CDR3 DNA: TGTGCCAGCAGCGTAGTTTCTGGGCCGTGGAATGAGCAGTTCTTC; CDR3 protein: CASSVVSGPWNEQFF
J gene: TRBJ2-3; clone size: many; D gene: TRBD2; V gene: TRBV20-1; CDR3 DNA: TGCAGTGCTAGAGGGGCCCTAGCGGGTAGCACAGATACGCAGTATTTT; CDR3 protein: CSARGALAGSTDTQYF
J gene: TRBJ2-6; clone size: many; D gene: .; V gene: TRBV4-3; CDR3 DNA: TGCGCCAGCAGCCAAGATGCCAGCATGTCTGGGGCCAACGTCCTGACTTTC; CDR3 protein: CASSQDASMSGANVLTF
J gene: TRBJ2-2; clone size: many; D gene: .; V gene: TRBV29-1; CDR3 DNA: TGTCGGTACTGTACGAACACCGGGGAGCTGTTTTTT; CDR3 protein: CRYCTNTGELFF
J gene: TRBJ2-2; clone size: .; D gene: .; V gene: TRBV9; CDR3 DNA: TGTGTCAGCAGCGGTGAGGCGGCCGGGGAGCTGTTTTTT; CDR3 protein: CVSSGEAAGELFF
J gene: TRBJ2-7; clone size: .; D gene: TRBD2; V gene: TRBV20-1; CDR3 DNA: TGCAGTGCTAGAGATCGACTAGCTGCCTCCTACGAGCAGTACTTC; CDR3 protein: CSARDRLAASYEQYF
J gene: TRBJ2-7; clone size: .; D gene: TRBD1; V gene: TRBV7-2; CDR3 DNA: TGTGCCAGTAGCTTAGACAGGGTCCAATACGTGCAGTACTTC; CDR3 protein: CASSLDRVQYVQYF
J gene: TRBJ1-2; clone size: many; D gene: TRBD1; V gene: TRBV20-1; CDR3 DNA: TGCAGTTCCCAGCCCCACAGGGGAAACTATGGCTACACCTTC; CDR3 protein: CSSQPHRGNYGYTF
J gene: TRBJ1-2; clone size: few; D gene: .; V gene: TRBV12-3/TRBV12-4; CDR3 DNA: TGTGCCAGCAGCTGGGGGAGGGACCGCTACACCTTC; CDR3 protein: CASSWGRDRYTF
J gene: TRBJ2-3; clone size: many; D gene: .; V gene: TRBV6-2/TRBV6-3; CDR3 DNA: TGTGCCAGCAGTCGTCCGACAGATACGCAGTATTTT; CDR3 protein: CASSRPTDTQYF
J gene: TRBJ1-5; clone size: .; D gene: .; V gene: TRBV19; CDR3 DNA: TGTGCCACTAAACAGGGTGGCAATCAGCCCCAGCATTTT; CDR3 protein: CATKQGGNQPQHF
J gene: TRBJ2-3; clone size: many; D gene: .; V gene: TRBV7-9; CDR3 DNA: TGTGCCAGCAGCCCGGGATTCAACACAGATACGCAGTATTTT; CDR3 protein: CASSPGFNTDTQYF
J gene: TRBJ1-1; clone size: many; D gene: .; V gene: TRBV10-3; CDR3 DNA: TGTGCCATCAGTGAGTGGGGGGGCACTGAAGCTTTCTTT; CDR3 protein: CAISEWGGTEAFF
J gene: TRBJ2-6; clone size: .; D gene: .; V gene: TRBV5-4; CDR3 DNA: TGTGCCAGCAGCTTATGGGACGCCCTCCAATCTGGGGCCAACGTCCTGACTTTC; CDR3 protein: CASSLWDALQSGANVLTF
J gene: TRBJ1-1; clone size: many; D gene: .; V gene: TRBV2; CDR3 DNA: TGTGCCAGCAGATACATACTGAACACTGAAGCTTTCTTT; CDR3 protein: CASRYILNTEAFF
J gene: TRBJ2-3; clone size: many; D gene: TRBD2; V gene: TRBV28; CDR3 DNA: TGTGCCAGCAGTGCCACGGGACTACCGAGCACAGATACGCAGTATTTT; CDR3 protein: CASSATGLPSTDTQYF
J gene: TRBJ1-1; clone size: .; D gene: .; V gene: TRBV15; CDR3 DNA: TGTGCCACCAGCAGAGATGATTGGTCGCACTTTACGACGAACACTGAAGCTTTCTTT; CDR3 protein: CATSRDDWSHFTTNTEAFF
J gene: TRBJ1-1; clone size: many; D gene: .; V gene: TRBV25-1; CDR3 DNA: TGTGCCAGCAGCGAGGACAGTGACACTGAAGCTTTCTTT; CDR3 protein: CASSEDSDTEAFF